The sequence of this T cell receptor beta chain was determined in a study of cytomegalovirus exposure and HLA in healthy donors. Study background: The same platform was used for the roughly 120 validation repertoires as for the 600 to 700 first-cohort repertoires, as reported in a later analysis. Study conclusions and caveats: Reportedly, diagnosis of cytomegalovirus status by the classifier showed high specificity and sensitivity. Among TCR beta chains, those listed as cytomegalovirus-associated numbered about 160.

V lost 0 bases to trimming and J lost 5 bases, with 7 bases between them. CDR1 is MGHRA, CDR2 YSYEKL, per germline. The CDR3 totals 13 residues. Generated by immunoSEQ multiplex PCR, the TCRdb table keeps only in-frame clones and is missing some. The data show 55,000 to 70,000 clones, with 85% to 95% seen just once and 2% to 2.5% held by the top ten. Comments on this clone: Its cognate antigen is unknown.

The TCR comes from a young man in good health and CMV-seronegative. The chain recombines TRBV4-1 with TRBJ1-2; D is undetermined. Input material: PBMCs. The CDR3 DNA sequence: TGCGCCAGCAGCCAAGATCCAGATTATGGCTACACCTTC. The encoded protein is CASSQDPDYGYTF.